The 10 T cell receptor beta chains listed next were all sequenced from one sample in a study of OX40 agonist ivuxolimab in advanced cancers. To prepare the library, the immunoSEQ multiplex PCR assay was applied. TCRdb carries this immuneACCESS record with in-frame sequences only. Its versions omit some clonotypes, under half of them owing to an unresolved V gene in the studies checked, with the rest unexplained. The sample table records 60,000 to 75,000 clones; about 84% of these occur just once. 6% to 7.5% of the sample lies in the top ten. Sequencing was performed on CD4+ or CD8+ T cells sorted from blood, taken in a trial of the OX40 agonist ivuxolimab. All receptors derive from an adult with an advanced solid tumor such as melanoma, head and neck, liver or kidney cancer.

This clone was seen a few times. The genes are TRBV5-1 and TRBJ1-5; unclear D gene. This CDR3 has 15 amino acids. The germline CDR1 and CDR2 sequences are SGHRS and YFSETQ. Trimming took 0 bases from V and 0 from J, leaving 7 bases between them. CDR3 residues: CASSLGRISNQPQHF. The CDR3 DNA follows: TGCGCCAGCAGCTTGGGACGCATTAGCAATCAGCCCCAGCATTTT.

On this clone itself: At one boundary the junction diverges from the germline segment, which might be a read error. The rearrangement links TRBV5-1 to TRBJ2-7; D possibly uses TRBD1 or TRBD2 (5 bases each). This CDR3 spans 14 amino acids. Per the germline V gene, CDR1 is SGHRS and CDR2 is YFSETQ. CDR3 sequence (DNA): TGTGCCAGCAGCTGGGGGAGACTCACCTACGAGCAGTACTTC. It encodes CASSWGRLTYEQYF.

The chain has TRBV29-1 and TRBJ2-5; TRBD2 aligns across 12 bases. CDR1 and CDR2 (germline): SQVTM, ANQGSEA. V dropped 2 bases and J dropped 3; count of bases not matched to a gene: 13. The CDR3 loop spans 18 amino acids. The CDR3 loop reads CSVELVITSGGSKETQYF. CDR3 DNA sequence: TGCAGCGTTGAACTAGTTATAACTAGCGGGGGGTCGAAAGAGACCCAGTACTTC.

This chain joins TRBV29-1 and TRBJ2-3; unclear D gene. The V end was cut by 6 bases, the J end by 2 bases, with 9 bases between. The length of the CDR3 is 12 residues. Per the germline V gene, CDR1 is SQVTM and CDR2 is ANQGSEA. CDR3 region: CSVFLSTDTQYF. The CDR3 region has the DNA TGCAGCGTGTTCCTTTCCACAGATACGCAGTATTTT.

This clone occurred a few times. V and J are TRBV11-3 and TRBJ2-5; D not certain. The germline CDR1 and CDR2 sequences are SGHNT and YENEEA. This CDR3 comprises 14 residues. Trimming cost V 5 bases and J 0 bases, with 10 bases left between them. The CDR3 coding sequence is TGTGCCAGCAGCCCACAGACCAACCAAGAGACCCAGTACTTC. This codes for CASSPQTNQETQYF.

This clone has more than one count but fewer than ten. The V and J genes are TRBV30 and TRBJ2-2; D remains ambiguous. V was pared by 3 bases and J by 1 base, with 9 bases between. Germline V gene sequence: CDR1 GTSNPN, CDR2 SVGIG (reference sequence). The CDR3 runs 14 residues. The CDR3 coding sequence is TGTGCCTGGAGACGACTCCTGAACACCGGGGAGCTGTTTTTT. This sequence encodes CAWRRLLNTGELFF.

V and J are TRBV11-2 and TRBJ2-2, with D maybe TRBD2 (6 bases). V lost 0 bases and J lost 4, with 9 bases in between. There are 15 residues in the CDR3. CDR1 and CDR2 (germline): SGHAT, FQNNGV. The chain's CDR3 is CASSLDGGITGELFF. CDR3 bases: TGTGCCAGCAGCTTAGATGGAGGGATCACCGGGGAGCTGTTTTTT.

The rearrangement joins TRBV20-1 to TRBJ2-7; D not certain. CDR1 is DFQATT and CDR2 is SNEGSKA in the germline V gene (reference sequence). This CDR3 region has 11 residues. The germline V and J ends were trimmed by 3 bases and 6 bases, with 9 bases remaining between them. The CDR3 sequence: CSASRIPEQYF. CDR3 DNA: TGCAGTGCTAGCCGGATACCCGAGCAGTACTTC.

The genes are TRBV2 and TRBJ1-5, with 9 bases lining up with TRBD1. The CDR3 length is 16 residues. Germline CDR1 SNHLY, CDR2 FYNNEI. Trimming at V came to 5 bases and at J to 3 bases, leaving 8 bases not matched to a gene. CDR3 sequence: CASSLGQGKNNQPQHF. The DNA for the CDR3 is TGTGCCAGCAGTTTGGGACAGGGAAAGAACAATCAGCCCCAGCATTTT.

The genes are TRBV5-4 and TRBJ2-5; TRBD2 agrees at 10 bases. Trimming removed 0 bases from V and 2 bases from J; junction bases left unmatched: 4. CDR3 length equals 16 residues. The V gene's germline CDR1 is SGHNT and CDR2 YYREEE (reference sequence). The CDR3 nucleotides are TGTGCCAGCAGCTTGGACCCAGCGGGGGGGCAAGAGACCCAGTACTTC. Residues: CASSLDPAGGQETQYF.